The rows below give T cell receptor beta chains drawn from one sample of a study of human versus mouse CDR3 diversity and MHC coevolution. The repertoire was sequenced with immunoSEQ multiplex PCR; TCRdb's copy has only in-frame clones and lacks some. The data show tens of thousands of clones, about nine tenths seen once. The material sequenced was naive CD4+ T cells from blood. The receptor set was obtained from a person aged 30-70 years in good health. Each CDR3 is given with its conserved first and last residue. The D gene is left open where the match is weak. Clone size appears in some rows only: once, few, many, or a class for an expanded clone.

j_call,v_call,clone_size,d_call,cdr3_nt,cdr3_aa
TRBJ2-7,TRBV28,-,-,TGTGCCAGCAGTCCATATAGCGGACACGAGCAGTACTTC,CASSPYSGHEQYF
TRBJ2-7,TRBV15,-,TRBD1,TGTGCCACCAGCAGGGGACCTCTTACAGGGGCCTACGAGCAGTACTTC,CATSRGPLTGAYEQYF
TRBJ2-3,TRBV4-1,-,-,TGCGCCAGCAGCCAAGCTAGGGGTTTTCGCACAGATACGCAGTATTTT,CASSQARGFRTDTQYF
TRBJ2-1,TRBV19,-,TRBD2,TGTGCCAGTAGTATACCCCGGGCGGGAGGCCAAAGCTCCTACAATGAGCAGTTCTTC,CASSIPRAGGQSSYNEQFF
TRBJ2-1,TRBV20-1,-,-,TGCAGTGCTAGAGAATTCGGTGAGCAGTTCTTC,CSAREFGEQFF
TRBJ1-1,TRBV28,-,-,TGTGCCAGCACCGTACGGAGCACTGAAGCTTTCTTT,CASTVRSTEAFF
TRBJ1-4,TRBV28,few,-,TGTGCCAGCAGTCCTCCGGGGGTTAAGGAAAAACTGTTTTTT,CASSPPGVKEKLFF
TRBJ1-6,TRBV19,few,-,TGTGCCAGCCAAAAGGCGGGTCCTTCACCCCTCCACTTT,CASQKAGPSPLHF
TRBJ1-2,TRBV10-3,-,-,TGTGCCATCAGTTTAACAGGGCGTGAGGGCTACACCTTC,CAISLTGREGYTF
TRBJ1-1,TRBV5-8,few,-,TGTGCCAGCAGCCCGCAGGGCACTGAAGCTTTCTTT,CASSPQGTEAFF
TRBJ1-1,TRBV18,-,-,TGTGCCAGCTCAGGCCGGACGGACTGGAACACTGAAGCTTTCTTT,CASSGRTDWNTEAFF
TRBJ1-2,TRBV18,-,-,TGTGCCAGCTCACAAACGGGAACAACGAATAACTATGGCTACACCTTC,CASSQTGTTNNYGYTF
TRBJ1-1,TRBV29-1,-,-,TGCAGCGTTGGAGAACAGCCGAACACTGAAGCTTTCTTT,CSVGEQPNTEAFF
TRBJ2-7,TRBV7-2,-,TRBD2,TGTGCCAGCCGAGGCGGGGGGCTGCGGTACGAGCAGTACTTC,CASRGGGLRYEQYF
TRBJ1-5,TRBV18,-,-,TGTGCCAGCTCACCAGACAGAAATCAGCCCCAGCATTTT,CASSPDRNQPQHF
TRBJ1-2,TRBV29-1,-,-,TGCAGCGTCGGCCGGGAGAACTATGGCTACACCTTC,CSVGRENYGYTF
TRBJ1-1,TRBV5-1,-,-,TGCGCCAGCAGCTTGACAGGGCCCACTGAAGCTTTCTTT,CASSLTGPTEAFF
TRBJ2-1,TRBV7-2,-,-,TGTGCCAGCAGCCCGCCGGACTGGCGTGAGCAGTTCTTC,CASSPPDWREQFF
TRBJ1-2,TRBV5-1,-,-,TGCGCCAGCAGCTTGTCGGAGCGCTACTATGGCTACACCTTC,CASSLSERYYGYTF
TRBJ1-2,TRBV5-1,-,TRBD1,TGCGCCAGCCGCCCGGGGGGACAGGCTAACTATGGCTACACCTTC,CASRPGGQANYGYTF
TRBJ2-7,TRBV5-4,-,TRBD1,TGTGCCAGCAGCACTGACAGGGTAAAGTCCTACGAGCAGTACTTC,CASSTDRVKSYEQYF
TRBJ2-2,TRBV6-5,-,-,TGTGCCAGCAGTTACTCTCAGGGTTGGACCGGGGAGCTGTTTTTT,CASSYSQGWTGELFF
TRBJ2-2,TRBV27,-,TRBD2,TGTGCCAGCAGTCACCGGGGACTAGCGGGGGGGCAGGCCGGGGAGCTGTTTTTT,CASSHRGLAGGQAGELFF
TRBJ1-3,TRBV28,few,-,TGTGCCAGCAGTGACAAAGGAAACACCATATATTTT,CASSDKGNTIYF
TRBJ2-7,TRBV30,once,TRBD1,TGTGCCTGGGGACAGGGGTACGAGCAGTACTTC,CAWGQGYEQYF
TRBJ2-1,TRBV4-2,-,TRBD2,TGTGCCAGCAGCCAGAGCGGGAGCTCCTACAATGAGCAGTTCTTC,CASSQSGSSYNEQFF
TRBJ2-3,TRBV19,-,-,TGTGCCAGTAGTTTTAGGGGCCGGTGGACAGATACGCAGTATTTT,CASSFRGRWTDTQYF
TRBJ1-1,TRBV19,few,TRBD1,TGTGCCAGTAGTACCAAACAGGGGAGCGCCAACACTGAAGCTTTCTTT,CASSTKQGSANTEAFF
TRBJ1-6,TRBV10-3,-,-,TGTGCCATCAGTGAGTCCGAGCATAATTCACCCCTCCACTTT,CAISESEHNSPLHF
TRBJ2-3,TRBV4-2,-,-,TGTGCCAGCAAAGACAGGCTGAGCACAGATACGCAGTATTTT,CASKDRLSTDTQYF
TRBJ2-7,TRBV2,-,-,TGTGCCAGCAGTGCACACCGGGACACAACTACCGAGCAGTACTTC,CASSAHRDTTTEQYF
TRBJ1-4,TRBV18,-,TRBD1,TGTGCCAGCTCACGCAACAGGGGGACAGGGGGACGGAAAGCTAATGAAAAACTGTTTTTT,CASSRNRGTGGRKANEKLFF
TRBJ1-5,TRBV6-6,once,TRBD1,TGTGCCACAAAGGACAGGGGGGAATATCAGCCCCAGCATTTT,CATKDRGEYQPQHF
TRBJ1-3,TRBV19,-,TRBD1,TGTGCCAGTAGTACACAGGGGGCTGGAAACACCATATATTTT,CASSTQGAGNTIYF
TRBJ1-5,TRBV1,-,-,TGCACCAGCAGCCGAAGAACGGGGTTTGGTCAGCCCCAGCATTTT,CTSSRRTGFGQPQHF
TRBJ2-1,TRBV5-1,-,TRBD2,TGCGCCAGCAGCTTGGAGGTAGCGGGAGTTGGTTCCTACAATGAGCAGTTCTTC,CASSLEVAGVGSYNEQFF
TRBJ1-3,TRBV18,-,-,TGTGCCAGCTCACCGGGTGCAGGGAACTCTGGAAACACCATATATTTT,CASSPGAGNSGNTIYF
TRBJ1-2,TRBV6-5,-,TRBD1,TGTGCCAGCAGTTACTCCTGGACAGGGAACTATGGCTACACCTTC,CASSYSWTGNYGYTF
TRBJ1-2,TRBV6-1,-,TRBD1,TGTGCCAGCAGTGGATCGACAGGGGGCAGTCAGAACTATGGCTACACCTTC,CASSGSTGGSQNYGYTF
TRBJ2-3,TRBV19,-,-,TGTGCCAGTAGTATAGGGGCTCTATGGGCCACAGATACGCAGTATTTT,CASSIGALWATDTQYF
TRBJ1-2,TRBV13,-,TRBD1,TGTGCCAGCAGCCCAAGGGGGACAGGGGGCGCCTATTCAGGGTTTGGCTACACCTTC,CASSPRGTGGAYSGFGYTF
TRBJ1-3,TRBV10-2,few,-,TGCGCCAGCAGGGACAGCCGGCCGGACACCATATATTTT,CASRDSRPDTIYF
TRBJ2-1,TRBV15,-,TRBD1,TGTGCCACCTCTGTGCAGGGGGTATACAATGAGCAGTTCTTC,CATSVQGVYNEQFF
TRBJ2-5,TRBV6-5,-,TRBD1,TGTGCCAGCAGCTCGGGACAGGTGATCCAAGAGACCCAGTACTTC,CASSSGQVIQETQYF
TRBJ2-7,TRBV2,-,TRBD2,TGTGCCAGCGAACCGGGACTATCCTCCTACGAGCAGTACTTC,CASEPGLSSYEQYF
TRBJ2-5,TRBV5-6,-,-,TGTGCCAGCAGCTTCGGCAGGCTCGCAGAGACCCAGTACTTC,CASSFGRLAETQYF
TRBJ2-1,TRBV7-2,-,-,TGTGCCAGCAGCTTAGGGAGGGCTTACAATGAGCAGTTCTTC,CASSLGRAYNEQFF
TRBJ2-1,TRBV5-1,-,TRBD1,TGCGCCAGCGCTACATCCGGGACAGGGCACAATGAGCAGTTCTTC,CASATSGTGHNEQFF